Described below is a single TCR beta chain sequence and its context. Its antigen is undetermined. This entry is derived from a study of response to subunit inactivated influenza vaccine. TCRdb fed the RT-PCR reads into MiXCR, producing one record per CDR3 protein. This sample has roughly 630,000 distinct CDR3 sequences, with approximately 15% found just once. The study's findings and limits: Few new T cells, the authors suggested, are recruited by each seasonal influenza vaccination.

CDR3 length: 14 residues. The germline CDR1 and CDR2 sequences are SGHRS and YFSETQ. The ends were cut back, 4 bases at V and 0 bases at J, with 11 bases in the middle. The origin of this receptor is a man over 45 who received an inactivated influenza vaccine. The chain is built from TRBV5-1 and TRBJ2-7; the D gene is possibly TRBD2 (6 bases). This material consisted of PBMCs from blood, taken approximately 15 days before vaccination. This chain's CDR3 is CASSPLEGSYEQYF. The CDR3 DNA follows: TGCGCCAGCAGCCCTCTGGAGGGCTCCTACGAGCAGTACTTC. Drawing the rest from reference TRBV5-1 and TRBJ2-7, the complete variable domain is KAGVTQTPRYLIKTRGQQVTLSCSPISGHRSVSWYQQTPGQGLQFLFEYFSETQRNKGNFPGRFSGRQFSNSRSEMNVSTLELGDSALYLCASSPLEGSYEQYFGPGTRLTVT.